Listed below are T cell receptor beta chains from one sample, sequenced in a study of blood T cell repertoires in COVID-19. Repertoires were generated with immunoSEQ multiplex PCR, while TCRdb's copy carries only in-frame clones and drops some. The table includes roughly 150,000 clones, around 84% detected once. Sequences were obtained from PBMCs or T cells enriched from blood (not recorded which). The receptors were sampled from a middle-aged man who had recovered from COVID-19. CDR3s include the opening cysteine and the closing phenylalanine or tryptophan. The D gene is left open where the match is weak. Rows give clone size only sometimes, using once, few, many, or a class for an expanded clone.

v_call	d_call	j_call	clone_size	cdr3_aa	cdr3_nt
TRBV30	TRBD1	TRBJ1-5	-	CAWSAGQGNQPQHF	TGTGCCTGGAGTGCGGGACAGGGCAATCAGCCCCAGCATTTT
TRBV4-1	TRBD2	TRBJ2-3	few	CASSQVSGGRTDTQYF	TGCGCCAGCAGCCAAGTTTCGGGGGGTCGCACAGATACGCAGTATTTT
TRBV6-5	-	TRBJ2-7	-	CATAGADRYEQYF	TGTGCCACGGCAGGGGCGGACAGATACGAGCAGTACTTC
TRBV9	TRBD1	TRBJ2-6	-	CASSVGTGSGANVLTF	TGTGCCAGCAGCGTAGGGACAGGGTCTGGGGCCAACGTCCTGACTTTC
TRBV7-2	-	TRBJ1-5	-	CASSLEGQGISGNQPQHF	TGTGCCAGCAGCTTAGAGGGGCAGGGGATAAGTGGCAATCAGCCCCAGCATTTT
TRBV27	-	TRBJ1-1	few	CASSLGGVDTEAFF	TGTGCCAGCAGTTTAGGGGGGGTGGACACTGAAGCTTTCTTT
TRBV7-9	-	TRBJ1-3	few	CASSPQSSGNTIYF	TGTGCCAGCAGCCCACAGAGCTCTGGAAACACCATATATTTT
TRBV19	-	TRBJ1-1	-	CASGSNLNTEAFF	TGTGCCAGTGGGAGCAACTTGAACACTGAAGCTTTCTTT
TRBV12-3/TRBV12-4	-	TRBJ1-1	few	CASNRGGLTEAFF	TGTGCCAGCAACCGGGGGGGTTTGACTGAAGCTTTCTTT
TRBV15	-	TRBJ1-1	-	CATSRDWGRRNTEAFF	TGTGCCACCAGCAGAGATTGGGGCAGGAGGAACACTGAAGCTTTCTTT
TRBV27	-	TRBJ1-2	-	CASSSTGGGYTF	TGTGCCAGCAGTTCGACAGGCGGCGGCTACACCTTC
TRBV5-1	TRBD1	TRBJ1-1	few	CASSTEDRVTEAFF	TGCGCCAGCAGTACGGAGGACAGGGTCACTGAAGCTTTCTTT
TRBV4-1	TRBD1	TRBJ2-5	-	CASSQDVNRGGETQYF	TGCGCCAGCAGCCAAGATGTAAACAGGGGTGGGGAGACCCAGTACTTC
TRBV27	-	TRBJ2-3	once	CASSGRTDTQYF	TGTGCCAGCAGCGGTCGGACAGATACGCAGTATTTT
TRBV5-5	TRBD1	TRBJ2-7	-	CASSFDLPRQGASGEQYF	TGTGCCAGCAGCTTTGATTTACCGAGACAGGGGGCTTCGGGGGAGCAGTACTTC
TRBV9	TRBD1	TRBJ1-2	-	CASSVEMWAGGDGYTF	TGTGCCAGCAGCGTAGAAATGTGGGCAGGGGGCGATGGCTACACCTTC
TRBV5-1	-	TRBJ2-5	-	CASSEPTGPETQYF	TGCGCCAGCAGCGAACCGACAGGCCCAGAGACCCAGTACTTC
TRBV18	-	TRBJ1-5	-	CASSPRQTNQPQHF	TGTGCCAGCTCACCTAGACAGACCAATCAGCCCCAGCATTTT
TRBV5-8	TRBD1	TRBJ1-3	-	CASSFPGGVGNTIYF	TGTGCCAGCAGCTTTCCAGGGGGTGTTGGAAACACCATATATTTT
TRBV7-9	-	TRBJ2-2	-	CASSLPRIQGGELFF	TGTGCCAGCAGCCTACCTCGCATACAGGGCGGGGAGCTGTTTTTT
TRBV19	-	TRBJ1-1	-	CASSASMAEAFF	TGTGCCAGTAGTGCGTCCATGGCTGAAGCTTTCTTT
TRBV7-6	-	TRBJ2-7	few	CASSFRGGKAYEQYF	TGTGCCAGCAGCTTTAGGGGGGGCAAGGCGTACGAGCAGTACTTC
TRBV7-6	TRBD2	TRBJ2-3	-	CASSSDSTSGGPAGYF	TGTGCCAGCAGCTCCGACTCGACCAGCGGGGGACCTGCAGGGTATTTT
TRBV29-1	TRBD1	TRBJ1-1	once	CSVGTALKNTEAFF	TGCAGCGTAGGGACAGCACTAAAGAACACTGAAGCTTTCTTT
TRBV5-1	TRBD2	TRBJ2-5	-	CASSASGGRDTQYF	TGCGCCAGCAGCGCTAGCGGGGGTAGGGACACCCAGTACTTC
TRBV30	-	TRBJ1-2	-	CAWSSTPMLYGYTF	TGTGCCTGGAGTTCGACACCGATGTTATATGGCTACACCTTC
TRBV10-3	TRBD1	TRBJ1-1	-	CAISESRTGETEAFF	TGTGCCATCAGTGAGTCCAGGACAGGGGAGACTGAAGCTTTCTTT
TRBV18	-	TRBJ2-7	-	CASSISGDSYEQYF	TGTGCCAGCTCAATATCCGGGGACTCCTACGAGCAGTACTTC
TRBV4-1	TRBD1	TRBJ2-7	-	CASSQDPAGTGAQRNEQYF	TGCGCCAGCAGCCAAGATCCGGCCGGGACAGGGGCGCAAAGGAACGAGCAGTACTTC
TRBV7-8	-	TRBJ2-7	-	CASSPSPREASYEQYF	TGTGCCAGCAGCCCATCTCCACGCGAAGCTAGTTACGAGCAGTACTTC
TRBV2	TRBD1	TRBJ2-3	-	CASSEEGGQVYTDTQYF	TGTGCCAGCAGTGAAGAGGGGGGACAGGTCTACACAGATACGCAGTATTTT
TRBV7-2	TRBD2	TRBJ2-1	few	CASSFKRGGLNEQFF	TGTGCCAGCAGCTTTAAGCGGGGGGGTTTAAATGAGCAGTTCTTC
TRBV19	TRBD1	TRBJ1-3	-	CASSDTGGPGNTIYF	TGTGCCAGTAGTGACACAGGGGGTCCTGGAAACACCATATATTTT
TRBV5-1	-	TRBJ1-3	-	CASSLEGFAGPLGNTIYF	TGCGCCAGCAGCTTGGAGGGCTTTGCGGGTCCGCTGGGAAACACCATATATTTT
TRBV18	TRBD1	TRBJ2-2	-	CASSRRQGDTGELFF	TGTGCCAGCTCACGCCGACAGGGGGACACCGGGGAGCTGTTTTTT
TRBV19	-	TRBJ1-2	-	CASSPRPGDGYTF	TGTGCCAGTAGTCCCAGGCCGGGGGATGGCTACACCTTC
TRBV5-1	-	TRBJ2-7	-	CASSLEPGGSYEQYF	TGCGCCAGCAGCTTGGAGCCAGGGGGGTCCTACGAGCAGTACTTC
TRBV6-5	TRBD1	TRBJ2-3	-	CASSYGTGSDTQYF	TGTGCCAGCAGTTACGGGACAGGGTCAGATACGCAGTATTTT
TRBV4-2	TRBD2	TRBJ2-3	-	CASSQDRSGGSDTQYF	TGTGCCAGCAGCCAAGATAGGAGCGGGGGTTCAGATACGCAGTATTTT
TRBV7-2	-	TRBJ1-1	once	CASSITVGSGVSRAFF	TGTGCCAGCAGCATCACCGTCGGGTCAGGGGTTTCGCGAGCTTTCTTT
TRBV4-1	-	TRBJ1-5	-	CASSQVRGTGEPQHF	TGCGCCAGCAGCCAAGTAAGGGGCACCGGTGAGCCCCAGCATTTT
TRBV20-1	-	TRBJ2-7	-	CSASPLYEQYF	TGCAGTGCTAGCCCCCTATACGAGCAGTACTTC
TRBV7-8	TRBD1	TRBJ1-4	-	CASSTSRQGRNEKLFF	TGTGCCAGCAGCACAAGTAGACAGGGAAGAAATGAAAAACTGTTTTTT
TRBV20-1	TRBD2	TRBJ2-7	-	CSASLPTSGGNEQYF	TGCAGTGCTAGTCTTCCTACTAGCGGGGGAAACGAGCAGTACTTC
TRBV7-3	TRBD2	TRBJ2-6	-	CASSPRPSGGGSGANVLTF	TGTGCCAGCAGCCCCAGGCCTAGCGGGGGAGGCTCTGGGGCCAACGTCCTGACTTTC
TRBV11-3	-	TRBJ2-2	-	CASSLGLTSTGANTGELFF	TGTGCCAGCAGCTTAGGCCTTACTAGCACAGGGGCGAACACCGGGGAGCTGTTTTTT
TRBV5-5	TRBD1	TRBJ1-2	-	CASRAGTGNYGYTF	TGTGCCAGCAGGGCCGGGACAGGAAACTATGGCTACACCTTC
TRBV9	-	TRBJ1-5	-	CASSVGQVNQPQHF	TGTGCCAGCAGCGTAGGGCAGGTCAATCAGCCCCAGCATTTT
TRBV1	-	TRBJ1-2	once	CTSSQEKLRDRGVCGYTF	TGCACCAGCAGCCAAGAGAAGCTACGGGACAGGGGTGTTTGCGGCTACACCTTC
TRBV18	TRBD1	TRBJ2-2	-	CASSPGQGRNGELFF	TGTGCCAGCTCACCAGGACAGGGTCGTAACGGGGAGCTGTTTTTT